This T cell receptor beta chain was sequenced for a study of CD8 T cells in Susac syndrome (dated by TCRdb to between 2017 and 2020). Background on the whole study: Repertoire sequencing was used to test whether CD8+ T cell activation and differentiation in Susac syndrome was antigen driven. CD8+ T cell repertoire clonality was compared between over 9 healthy donors, approximately 14 Susac syndrome patients and 15 multiple sclerosis patients.

Turning to this clonotype: Its antigen is not yet known. Per-base quality was not reported, and no clone a single base away is much larger than it.

RNA was extracted using the RNeasy kit, and about 0.5 to 1 microgram was reverse transcribed with random hexamers. TCR beta CDR3 regions were amplified with the immunoSEQ multiplex PCR assay covering 54 Vbeta and 13 Jbeta segments. PCR amplification bias was corrected using a synthetic template baseline for primer optimization and computational correction. As for the original processing: Reads were assigned to V, D and J genes according to IMGT and analyzed in immunoSEQ Analyzer, with only productive sequences retained. Clonality was computed as one minus Shannon entropy normalized by log2 of the number of productive unique sequences. For each patient and control, public and private clones were evaluated within the 100 most prevalent clones. A clone was defined as Susac-specific if it was absent from the healthy and MS cohorts, from roughly 980 published viral clones and from other ImmuneACCESS disease sequences. The public reads were run again by TCRdb, first through fastp at Q25 and then through MiXCR, and only productive beta chains were kept. For every CDR3 protein sequence, its rows merge into one entry that carries the most common genes and DNA. These V and J calls originate from TCRdb's pipeline instead of the authors' own analysis. The sample table shows 50,000 to 65,000 distinct CDR3 sequences, and approximately 92% are seen once. The ten largest make up roughly 0.2% of the sample.

Peripheral blood CD8+ and CD4+ T cells from healthy donors, Susac syndrome patients and multiple sclerosis patients were profiled using high-throughput TCR beta sequencing. The healthy donors served as controls matched for age and sex. Bulk CD8+ and CD4+ T cells were purified by magnetic negative isolation, whereas CD8+ TEMRA cells were enriched by FACS. Blood was collected in EDTA tubes and processed within 24 hours, with PBMCs isolated through density gradient centrifugation. PBMCs intended for TCR sequencing were cryopreserved in liquid nitrogen and were subsequently thawed in a 37 degrees C water bath. Purity of sorted or isolated CD4+, CD8+ and CD8+ TEMRA cells was at least 90%. CDR1 and CDR2, looked up from the germline V gene (reference sequence), are DFQATT and SNEGSKA. The trim is 0 bases for V and 1 base for J, with a gap of 7 bases between the germline ends. The CDR3, cysteine through phenylalanine, is 13 amino acids long. The kept DNA is CDR3 alone, 39 bases in frame from the first base.

Study-level results and caveats: The number of individuals in the TCR sequencing and HLA analysis was acknowledged as relatively small.

Recombination connected TRBV20-1 to TRBJ2-7, with the D gene uncertain. The origin of this receptor is a human donor in good health. Sequenced: CD8+ T cells from PBMCs. The nucleotide sequence reads TGCAGTGCTAGAGATGTGGAATCCTACGAGCAGTACTTC. This translates into CSARDVESYEQYF.